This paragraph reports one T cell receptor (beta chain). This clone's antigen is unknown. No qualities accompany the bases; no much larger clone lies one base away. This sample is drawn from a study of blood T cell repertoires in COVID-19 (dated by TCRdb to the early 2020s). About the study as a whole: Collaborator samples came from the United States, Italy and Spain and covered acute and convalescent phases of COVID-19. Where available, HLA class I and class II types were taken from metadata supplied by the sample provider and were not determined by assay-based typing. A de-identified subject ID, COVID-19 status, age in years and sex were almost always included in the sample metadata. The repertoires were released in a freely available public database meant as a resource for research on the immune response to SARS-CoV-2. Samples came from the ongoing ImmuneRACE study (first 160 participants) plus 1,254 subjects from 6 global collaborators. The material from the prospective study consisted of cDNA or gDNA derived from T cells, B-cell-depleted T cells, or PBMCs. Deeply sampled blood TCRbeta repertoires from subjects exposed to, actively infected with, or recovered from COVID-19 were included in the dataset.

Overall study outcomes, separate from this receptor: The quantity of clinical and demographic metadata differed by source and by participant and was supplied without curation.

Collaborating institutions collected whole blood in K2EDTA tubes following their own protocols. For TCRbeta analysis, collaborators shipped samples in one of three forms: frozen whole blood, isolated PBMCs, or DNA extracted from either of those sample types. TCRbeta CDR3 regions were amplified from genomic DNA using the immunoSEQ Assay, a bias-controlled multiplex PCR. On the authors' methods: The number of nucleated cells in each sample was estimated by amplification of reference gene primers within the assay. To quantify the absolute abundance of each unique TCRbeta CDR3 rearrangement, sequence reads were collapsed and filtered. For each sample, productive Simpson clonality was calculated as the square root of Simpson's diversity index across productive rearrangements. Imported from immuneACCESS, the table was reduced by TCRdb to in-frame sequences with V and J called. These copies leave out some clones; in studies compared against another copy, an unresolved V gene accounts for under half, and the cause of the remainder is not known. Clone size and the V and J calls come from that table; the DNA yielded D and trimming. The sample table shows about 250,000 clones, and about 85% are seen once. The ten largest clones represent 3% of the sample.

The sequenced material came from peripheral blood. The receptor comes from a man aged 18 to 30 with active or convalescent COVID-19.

The encoded CDR3 is CASTRGGDNSGRATEQYF. DNA sequence: TGTGCCAGCACCAGGGGAGGGGATAATAGCGGGAGGGCTACCGAGCAGTACTTC. This chain is built from TRBV6-4 and TRBJ2-7, with 11 bases matching TRBD2. The germline V gene encodes CDR1 MRHNA and CDR2 SNTAGT. Reading from cysteine to phenylalanine, the CDR3 counts 18 amino acids. The only DNA kept is the CDR3, 54 bases in frame from the first base. Compared with germline, V lacks 7 bases and J lacks 6 bases; bases without a gene match: 20.